The sequence of this T cell receptor (beta chain) was determined in a study of T cell responses to AZD1222 COVID-19 vaccine. This clone has just one count. Libraries were prepared by immunoSEQ multiplex PCR; TCRdb keeps only in-frame clonotypes and omits some of them. The repertoire holds 150,000 to 170,000 clones, with 85% to 90% as singletons. The CDR3 is 17 amino acids. Germline-derived CDR1 and CDR2 are SGHNT and YENEEA. Germline trimming cut 4 bases from V and 3 bases from J; bases unmatched to any gene: 9. The clonotype was recovered from an adult in good health. Sequencing used peripheral blood, obtained on day 0 of MenACWY control vaccination. This chain connects TRBV11-3 to TRBJ2-3; the match to TRBD2 covers 11 bases. The CDR3 sequence is CASSSPTLAGVTDTQYF. The CDR3 DNA reads as TGTGCCAGCAGCTCCCCCACACTAGCGGGGGTGACAGATACGCAGTATTTT.